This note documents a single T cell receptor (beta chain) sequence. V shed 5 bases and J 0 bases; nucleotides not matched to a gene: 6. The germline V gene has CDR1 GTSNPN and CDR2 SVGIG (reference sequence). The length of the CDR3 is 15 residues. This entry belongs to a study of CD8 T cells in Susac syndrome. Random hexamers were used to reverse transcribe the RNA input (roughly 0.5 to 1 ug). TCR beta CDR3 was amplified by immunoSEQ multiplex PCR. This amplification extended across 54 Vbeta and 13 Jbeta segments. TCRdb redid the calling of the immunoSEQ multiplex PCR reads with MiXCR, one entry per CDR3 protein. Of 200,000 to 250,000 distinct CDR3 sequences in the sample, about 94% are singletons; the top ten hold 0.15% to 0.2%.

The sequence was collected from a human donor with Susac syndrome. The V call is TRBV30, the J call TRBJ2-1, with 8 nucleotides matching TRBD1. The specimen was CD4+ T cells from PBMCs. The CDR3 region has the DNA TGTGCCTGGGGCGTGGGACAGGTCTCCTACAATGAGCAGTTCTTC. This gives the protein CAWGVGQVSYNEQFF.